This TCR beta chain was recorded in a study of CD8 T cells in ankylosing spondylitis. Study observations and caveats: There was a TCR beta motif, made of several highly homologous variants, that appeared characteristic of ankylosing spondylitis blood.

The CDR3 has 13 amino acids. CDR1 is SGHTA, CDR2 FQGTGA, per germline. Between the trimmed V and J ends, which lost 5 bases and 12 bases, there was a span of 19 bases. There are many counts of this clonotype. Antigen: not known. TCRdb itself ran the 5' RACE reads through MiXCR, one entry per CDR3 protein. In the table there are some 140,000 distinct CDR3 sequences, 7% to 9% of which are singletons. The TCR originated in a male donor with ankylosing spondylitis. The sample consisted of synovial fluid, either unsorted or a sorted T cell fraction (not recorded which). The V and J genes are TRBV7-3 and TRBJ1-1, with a tentative D call TRBD1 (6 bases). The CDR3: CASSTGQRFEPFF. Here the CDR3 DNA reads TGTGCCAGCAGCACCGGACAGAGATTCGAACCTTTCTTT.